This T cell receptor beta chain was identified during a study of neurological immune-mediated disorders. The CDR3 loop spans 14 amino acids. Germline V lookup: CDR1 SNHLY, CDR2 FYNNEI. V trimming: 8 bases; J trimming: 7 bases; junction bases outside the gene matches: 8. In this sample, this clonotype turned up many times. One entry per CDR3 protein, called by TCRdb with MiXCR from the 5' RACE reads. The profile shows 45,000 to 50,000 distinct CDR3 sequences, around 4% of them singletons. The chain combines TRBV2 with TRBJ2-1, with 10 bases matching TRBD2. Source material: PBMCs. The source of this sequence is an older woman with multiple sclerosis. The CDR3 protein is CASGPGLALNEQFF. The DNA of the CDR3 is TGTGCCAGCGGACCGGGACTAGCGTTGAATGAGCAGTTCTTC. Full variable domain (outside the CDR3, taken from reference TRBV2 and TRBJ2-1): EPEVTQTPSHQVTQMGQEVILRCVPISNHLYFYWYRQILGQKVEFLVSFYNNEISEKSEIFDDQFSVERPDGSNFTLKIRSTKLEDSAMYFCASGPGLALNEQFFGPGTRLTVL.